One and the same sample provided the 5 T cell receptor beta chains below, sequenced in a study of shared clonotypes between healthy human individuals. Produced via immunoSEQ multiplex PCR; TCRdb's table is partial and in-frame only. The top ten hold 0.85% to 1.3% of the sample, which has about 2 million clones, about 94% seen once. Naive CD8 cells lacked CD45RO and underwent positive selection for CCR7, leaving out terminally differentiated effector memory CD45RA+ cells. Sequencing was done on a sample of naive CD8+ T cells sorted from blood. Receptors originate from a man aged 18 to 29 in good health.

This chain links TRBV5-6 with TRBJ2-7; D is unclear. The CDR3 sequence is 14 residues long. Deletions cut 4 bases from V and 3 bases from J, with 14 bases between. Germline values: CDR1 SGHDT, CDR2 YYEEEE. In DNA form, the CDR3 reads TGTGCCAGCAGCCCGCGGACGACTCACTACGAGCAGTACTTC. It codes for CASSPRTTHYEQYF.

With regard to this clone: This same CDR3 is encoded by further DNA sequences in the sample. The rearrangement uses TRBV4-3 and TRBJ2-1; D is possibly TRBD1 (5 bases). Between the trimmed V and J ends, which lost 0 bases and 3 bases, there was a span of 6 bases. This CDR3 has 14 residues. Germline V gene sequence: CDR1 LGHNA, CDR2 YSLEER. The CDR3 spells CASSQDDSYNEQFF. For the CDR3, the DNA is TGCGCCAGCAGCCAAGATGACAGCTACAATGAGCAGTTCTTC.

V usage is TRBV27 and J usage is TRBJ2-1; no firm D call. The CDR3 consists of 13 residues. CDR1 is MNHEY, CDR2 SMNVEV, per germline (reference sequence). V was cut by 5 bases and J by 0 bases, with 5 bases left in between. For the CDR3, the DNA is TGTGCCAGCAGTCAAGTCTCCTACAATGAGCAGTTCTTC. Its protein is CASSQVSYNEQFF.

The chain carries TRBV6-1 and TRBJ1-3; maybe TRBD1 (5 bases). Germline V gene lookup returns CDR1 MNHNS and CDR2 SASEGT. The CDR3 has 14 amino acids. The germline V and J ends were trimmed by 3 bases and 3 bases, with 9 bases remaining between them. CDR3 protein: CASSDTGDGNTIYF. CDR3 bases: TGTGCCAGCAGTGATACAGGCGATGGAAACACCATATATTTT.

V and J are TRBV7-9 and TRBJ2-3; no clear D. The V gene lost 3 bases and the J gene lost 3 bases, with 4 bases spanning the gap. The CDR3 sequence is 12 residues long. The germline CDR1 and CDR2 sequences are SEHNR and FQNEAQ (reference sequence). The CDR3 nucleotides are TGTGCCAGCAGCTTCCAGACAGATACGCAGTATTTT. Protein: CASSFQTDTQYF.